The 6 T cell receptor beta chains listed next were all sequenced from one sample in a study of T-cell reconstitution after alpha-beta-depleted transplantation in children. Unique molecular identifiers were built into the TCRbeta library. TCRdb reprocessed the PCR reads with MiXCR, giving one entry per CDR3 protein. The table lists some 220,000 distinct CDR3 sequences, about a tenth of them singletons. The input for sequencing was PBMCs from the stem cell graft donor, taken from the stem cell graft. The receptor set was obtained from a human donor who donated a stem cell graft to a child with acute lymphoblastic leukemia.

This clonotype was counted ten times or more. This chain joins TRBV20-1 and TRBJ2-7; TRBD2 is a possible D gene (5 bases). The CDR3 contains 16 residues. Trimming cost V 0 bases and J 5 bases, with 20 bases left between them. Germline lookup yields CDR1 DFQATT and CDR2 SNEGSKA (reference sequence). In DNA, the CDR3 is TGCAGTGCTAGAGATCCACGAGGGTCCTATGTCGACGAGCAGTACTTC. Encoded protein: CSARDPRGSYVDEQYF.

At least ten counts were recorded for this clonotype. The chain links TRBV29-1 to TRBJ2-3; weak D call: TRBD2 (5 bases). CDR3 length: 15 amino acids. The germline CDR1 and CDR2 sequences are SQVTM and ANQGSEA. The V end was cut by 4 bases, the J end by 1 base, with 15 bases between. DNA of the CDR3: TGCAGCGTTGCCCCACCGGGGATGGGCACAGATACGCAGTATTTT. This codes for CSVAPPGMGTDTQYF.

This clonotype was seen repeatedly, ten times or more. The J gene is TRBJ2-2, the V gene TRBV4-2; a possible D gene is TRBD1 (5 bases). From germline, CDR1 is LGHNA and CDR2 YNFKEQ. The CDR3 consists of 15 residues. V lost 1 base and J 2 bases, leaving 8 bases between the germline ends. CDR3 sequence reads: CASSQGQTNTGELFF. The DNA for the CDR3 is TGTGCCAGCAGCCAAGGACAGACTAACACCGGGGAGCTGTTTTTT.

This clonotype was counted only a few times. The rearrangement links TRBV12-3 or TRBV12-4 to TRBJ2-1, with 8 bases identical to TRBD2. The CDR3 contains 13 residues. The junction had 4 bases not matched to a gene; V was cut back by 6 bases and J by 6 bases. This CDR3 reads CASSGTRGNEQFF. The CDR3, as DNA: TGTGCCAGCAGCGGGACTAGGGGCAATGAGCAGTTCTTC.

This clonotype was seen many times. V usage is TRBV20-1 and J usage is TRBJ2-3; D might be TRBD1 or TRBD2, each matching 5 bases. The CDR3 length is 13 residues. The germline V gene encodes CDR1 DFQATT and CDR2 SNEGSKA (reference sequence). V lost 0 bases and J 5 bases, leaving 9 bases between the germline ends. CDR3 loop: CSAREAGGDTQYF. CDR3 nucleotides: TGCAGTGCTAGAGAGGCTGGGGGAGATACGCAGTATTTT.

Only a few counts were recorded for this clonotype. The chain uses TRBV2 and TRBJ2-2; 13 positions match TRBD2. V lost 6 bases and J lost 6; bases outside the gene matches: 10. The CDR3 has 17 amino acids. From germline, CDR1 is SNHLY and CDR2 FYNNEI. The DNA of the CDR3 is TGTGCCAGCAGGCGACTAGCGGGGGGCCACCTCGCCGGGGAGCTGTTTTTT. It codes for CASRRLAGGHLAGELFF. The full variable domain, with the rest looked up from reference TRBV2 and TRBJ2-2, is EPEVTQTPSHQVTQMGQEVILRCVPISNHLYFYWYRQILGQKVEFLVSFYNNEISEKSEIFDDQFSVERPDGSNFTLKIRSTKLEDSAMYFCASRRLAGGHLAGELFFGEGSRLTVL.